This TCR beta chain was documented in a study of cytomegalovirus exposure and HLA in healthy donors. Study-level points and caveats: The authors judged a highly shared variant cluster likely a sequencing artifact. The authors later found TCR association rates varying by HLA locus, with DRB1 most and HLA-C fewest.

PCR used 60 Vbeta primers and 13 Jbeta primers. Generated by immunoSEQ multiplex PCR, the TCRdb table keeps only in-frame clones and is missing some. The sample contains 120,000 or so clones, roughly 82% of which appear only once. J gave up 15 bases and V 0 bases, and 12 bases lay outside the gene matches. The germline V gene has CDR1 SGHRS and CDR2 YFSETQ. The CDR3 has 14 amino acids. About this clone itself: What it recognizes is unknown.

The TCR originated in a male donor in good health and CMV-seropositive. The sequencing sample was made of PBMCs. The V and J genes are TRBV5-1 and TRBJ2-4, with TRBD1 matching 7 bases. In DNA, the CDR3 is TGCGCCAGCAGCTTGGAGGACAGGCGGTCGAGACGGTACTTC. It translates to CASSLEDRRSRRYF.